Presented here are 16 T cell receptor beta chains from one specimen sequenced in a study of shared clonotypes between healthy human individuals. Some clones are missing from TCRdb's copy, which holds only in-frame ones; the method was immunoSEQ multiplex PCR. The sample consists of roughly 2.5 million clones, around nine tenths of them appearing once. Material for sequencing was naive CD4+ T cells sorted from blood. This sample's subset: CD45RA+ positively selected. All receptors derive from a man aged 18 to 30 in good health.

This clone was seen a handful of times. J is TRBJ1-6 and V is TRBV7-9, with 9 positions matching TRBD1. CDR1 and CDR2 from the germline V gene are SEHNR and FQNEAQ (reference sequence). CDR3 length: 16 residues. The junction had 5 bases not matched to a gene; V was cut back by 1 base and J by 7 bases. CDR3 protein: CASSLGGTGPNSPLHF. CDR3 in DNA: TGTGCCAGCAGCTTAGGGGGGACAGGGCCCAATTCACCCCTCCACTTT.

The chain combines TRBV25-1 with TRBJ1-2; D remains ambiguous. The CDR3 sequence is 14 residues long. V was clipped by 8 bases and J by 4 bases, with 17 bases between them. Germline V lookup: CDR1 MGHDK, CDR2 SYGVNS. Here the CDR3 DNA reads TGTGCCAGCTTTTCGTCAAAGACACTCTATGGCTACACCTTC. Translation: CASFSSKTLYGYTF.

The chain links TRBV10-3 to TRBJ1-5, with D tentatively TRBD1 (5 bases). CDR3 length: 14 residues. Trimming took off 5 bases at V and 4 bases at J, with 12 bases between the two ends. Germline V gives CDR1 ENHRY, CDR2 SYGVKD. CDR3 bases: TGTGCCATCAGTCCGGGGGATCCGAATCAGCCCCAGCATTTT. Translation gives CAISPGDPNQPQHF.

The gene calls are TRBV11-3 and TRBJ2-2; D is ambiguous. The CDR3 totals 12 residues. The germline CDR1 and CDR2 sequences are SGHNT and YENEEA. V was shortened by 5 bases and J by 5 bases, with 6 bases between the two germline ends. The CDR3 loop is CASSAVTGELFF. The DNA for the CDR3 is TGTGCCAGCAGCGCAGTAACCGGGGAGCTGTTTTTT.

The V and J genes are TRBV6-5 and TRBJ1-1, with 11 bases fitting TRBD1. The CDR3 runs to 15 residues. V was pared by 10 bases and J by 0 bases, with 7 bases of the junction left unmatched. Germline CDR1 MNHEY, CDR2 SVGAGI. The DNA of the CDR3 is TGTGCCAAGGACAGGGGGCGTCCCATGAACACTGAAGCTTTCTTT. This gives the protein CAKDRGRPMNTEAFF.

The chain is built from TRBV5-1 and TRBJ2-3; TRBD2 aligns across 8 bases. Losses at the gene ends were 5 bases for V and 2 bases for J; bases not matched to a gene: 13. The CDR3 contains 17 residues. Germline CDR1 SGHRS, CDR2 YFSETQ. For the CDR3, the DNA is TGCGCCAGCAGGATTTTAGCTGGCGGGGGGCACACAGATACGCAGTATTTT. Protein product: CASRILAGGGHTDTQYF.

The rearrangement uses TRBV7-2 and TRBJ2-5; 7 nucleotides match TRBD2. V lost 4 bases and J lost 5; bases outside the gene matches: 4. Germline V lookup: CDR1 SGHTA, CDR2 FQGNSA. CDR3 length: 13 residues. In DNA form, the CDR3 reads TGTGCCAGCAGCTCGGGACTACGCGAGACCCAGTACTTC. Protein sequence: CASSSGLRETQYF.

The DNA of the CDR3 is TGCGCTAGGAAGCGGGAGAGCACCGGGGAGCTGTTTTTT. It codes for CARKRESTGELFF. The J gene is TRBJ2-2, the V gene TRBV5-1; 8 nucleotides agree with TRBD2. This CDR3 comprises 13 residues. The germline gives CDR1 SGHRS, CDR2 YFSETQ.

The rearrangement uses TRBV15 and TRBJ2-1, with 10 bases identical to TRBD2. After removal of 0 bases from V and 5 bases from J, the junction contained 13 bases not matched to a gene. Germline CDR1 and CDR2: LNHNV and YYDKDF (reference sequence). The CDR3 is made up of 19 amino acids. The CDR3 loop reads CATSRDRGSGRSYHNEQFF. The CDR3 region has the DNA TGTGCCACCAGCAGAGATCGAGGTAGCGGGAGGTCTTACCACAATGAGCAGTTCTTC.

This clone was seen just once. The V gene is TRBV10-1, the J gene TRBJ2-7, with 7 positions matching TRBD1. The germline gives CDR1 WNHNN, CDR2 SYGVQD (reference sequence). The CDR3 spans 13 residues. With 3 bases clipped from V and 3 bases from J, the junction kept 2 bases outside the gene matches. The CDR3 bases are TGCGCCAGCAGTGATGCAGGGGGCTACGAGCAGTACTTC. It yields the protein CASSDAGGYEQYF.

The chain uses TRBV27 and TRBJ1-1; 10 bases align to TRBD1. CDR1 is MNHEY and CDR2 is SMNVEV in the germline V gene (reference sequence). With V trimmed by 6 bases and J by 6 bases, 10 bases remained unmatched. The CDR3 has 15 amino acids. CDR3 sequence: CASSSWGQGKPEAFF. CDR3 sequence (DNA): TGTGCCAGCAGCTCCTGGGGACAGGGGAAGCCTGAAGCTTTCTTT.

The V and J genes are TRBV6-5 and TRBJ1-3, with D perhaps TRBD1 (6 bases). V lost 7 bases, J lost 1 base, and 14 bases lay in between. The germline gives CDR1 MNHEY, CDR2 SVGAGI. The CDR3 is made up of 15 amino acids. The CDR3 loop reads CASKPYRESGNTIYF. CDR3 nucleotides: TGTGCCAGCAAACCTTACAGGGAGTCTGGAAACACCATATATTTT.

The chain has TRBV7-2 and TRBJ2-4; TRBD2 might be the D (7 bases). The CDR3 sequence is 13 residues long. V lost 5 bases, J lost 6 bases, and 11 bases lay in between. Germline CDR1 and CDR2: SGHTA and FQGNSA. CDR3 residues: CASSPGGANIQYF. As DNA, the CDR3 is TGTGCCAGCAGCCCGGGGGGCGCAAACATTCAGTACTTC.

The chain links TRBV19 to TRBJ1-2; possibly TRBD1 for D (5 bases). The CDR3 spans 17 residues. Germline V gives CDR1 LNHDA, CDR2 SQIVND (reference sequence). The ends were cut back, 4 bases at V and 0 bases at J, with 18 bases in the middle. CDR3 DNA sequence: TGTGCCAGTAGTAATGAAGTGGCAGGGACGGCTAACTATGGCTACACCTTC. As protein: CASSNEVAGTANYGYTF.

This rearrangement joins TRBV5-4 to TRBJ1-2, with a possible D match to TRBD1 (6 bases). This CDR3 comprises 12 residues. Trimming took off 3 bases at V and 8 bases at J, with 11 bases between the two ends. Per germline, CDR1 SGHNT and CDR2 YYREEE (reference sequence). The CDR3 DNA follows: TGTGCCAGCAGCTCGGCGGGGGGCGGCTACACCTTC. It yields the protein CASSSAGGGYTF.

This chain uses TRBV27 with TRBJ2-7, with TRBD1 matching over 9 bases. CDR1 MNHEY and CDR2 SMNVEV come from the germline V gene (reference sequence). J lost 0 bases, V lost 1 base, and 4 bases had no gene match. The CDR3 consists of 16 residues. In DNA, the CDR3 is TGTGCCAGCAGTTTATTGGGGACAGGGATCTCCTACGAGCAGTACTTC. This gives the protein CASSLLGTGISYEQYF.